Shown below are 11 T cell receptor beta chains from a single sample sequenced in a study of blood T cell repertoires in COVID-19. TCRdb's table, derived via immunoSEQ multiplex PCR, lists solely in-frame clones and lacks some. The sample includes 300,000 to 400,000 clones, under 95% of them seen just once. The sequenced material came from PBMCs or T cells enriched from blood (not recorded which). These receptor sequences come from a man between 60 and 75 years old who had recovered from COVID-19.

The chain carries TRBV13 and TRBJ2-1, with 8 bases matching TRBD2. The trim removed 5 bases at V and 0 bases at J, leaving 6 bases unmatched. In germline, CDR1 is PRHDT, CDR2 FYEKMQ (reference sequence). The CDR3 length is 16 residues. The CDR3 sequence is CASSEIAGSSYNEQFF. CDR3 nucleotides: TGTGCCAGCAGCGAAATAGCGGGAAGCTCCTACAATGAGCAGTTCTTC.

This clone was seen once. The V call is TRBV19, the J call TRBJ1-5; tentatively, D is TRBD1 (5 bases). Germline CDR1 is LNHDA and CDR2 is SQIVND (reference sequence). This CDR3 is 13 amino acids long. V lost 5 bases and J 9 bases, leaving 14 bases between the germline ends. CDR3 bases: TGTGCCAGTAGTTCAACAGGTCCTCGGCCCCAGCATTTT. Translating it yields CASSSTGPRPQHF.

This chain uses TRBV7-6 with TRBJ1-1; D not resolved. Deletions cut 2 bases from V and 4 bases from J, with 20 bases between. The CDR3 runs to 17 residues. From germline, CDR1 is SGHVS and CDR2 FNYEAQ. The CDR3 reads CASSLPAVPGESTEAFF. The CDR3 coding sequence is TGTGCCAGCAGCTTACCGGCAGTCCCCGGGGAGAGCACTGAAGCTTTCTTT.

This rearrangement joins TRBV5-1 to TRBJ1-2, with D possibly TRBD1 on 5 matching bases. Between the trimmed V and J ends, which lost 1 base and 8 bases, there was a span of 15 bases. The length of the CDR3 is 14 residues. Germline CDR1 reads SGHRS; CDR2 reads YFSETQ. The chain's CDR3 is CASSLFVSGRGYTF. The CDR3 DNA is TGCGCCAGCAGCTTGTTCGTATCAGGGCGCGGCTACACCTTC.

This chain uses TRBV7-9 with TRBJ2-3; perhaps TRBD1 as D (6 bases). V was trimmed by 1 base and J by 14 bases, leaving 13 bases between them. CDR3 length equals 12 residues. Germline V lookup: CDR1 SEHNR, CDR2 FQNEAQ (reference sequence). The CDR3, as DNA: TGTGCCAGCAGCTTAGGCACGGACAGTTGGTATTTT. Translating gives CASSLGTDSWYF.

V usage is TRBV10-3 and J usage is TRBJ1-1; D remains ambiguous. Germline lookup yields CDR1 ENHRY and CDR2 SYGVKD. The V end was cut by 4 bases, the J end by 4 bases, with 4 bases between. The length of the CDR3 is 11 residues. DNA for the CDR3: TGTGCCATCAGTGCGGGCACTGAAGCTTTCTTT. Protein product: CAISAGTEAFF.

The chain has TRBV5-4 and TRBJ1-5, with D hard to call. V lost 0 bases, J lost 6 bases, and 10 bases lay in between. Germline V gene lookup returns CDR1 SGHNT and CDR2 YYREEE (reference sequence). CDR3 length equals 14 residues. The CDR3 DNA is TGTGCCAGCAGCTTGGGTGGGCAAAGTCAGCCCCAGCATTTT. The encoded protein is CASSLGGQSQPQHF.

The chain has TRBV3-1 (or the pseudogene TRBV3-2) and TRBJ1-6, with TRBD1 as a possible D gene (5 bases). The ends were cut back, 2 bases at V and 7 bases at J, with 6 bases in the middle. The CDR3 loop spans 13 amino acids. CDR1 and CDR2 from the germline V gene are LGHDT and YNNKEL (reference sequence). The CDR3 DNA is TGTGCCAGCAGCCAAAACAGGAATTCACCCCTCCACTTT. Protein: CASSQNRNSPLHF.

The rearrangement joins TRBV7-2 to TRBJ1-6; D is perhaps TRBD1 (6 bases). The CDR3 contains 16 residues. Between the trimmed V and J ends, which lost 4 bases and 8 bases, there was a span of 18 bases. Germline lookup yields CDR1 SGHTA and CDR2 FQGNSA. CDR3 DNA: TGTGCCAGCAGCTCAGACAGGCTGGCACTTGATTCACCCCTCCACTTT. The encoded protein is CASSSDRLALDSPLHF.

The genes are TRBV3-1 (or the pseudogene TRBV3-2) and TRBJ2-7; a weak D match, TRBD2 (5 bases). This CDR3 contains 18 residues. Trimming shortened V by 0 bases and J by 0 bases, and 18 bases separated the two germline ends. Germline V gives CDR1 LGHDT, CDR2 YNNKEL (reference sequence). DNA for the CDR3: TGTGCCAGCAGCCAAGAGATGCTTAACGGGAAAACCTCCTACGAGCAGTACTTC. Its protein product is CASSQEMLNGKTSYEQYF.

The chain links TRBV5-6 to TRBJ2-7, with TRBD1 matching over 12 bases. CDR1 and CDR2 (germline): SGHDT, YYEEEE. Trimming removed 5 bases from V and 7 bases from J; junction bases left unmatched: 10. This CDR3 is built from 15 residues. The CDR3 DNA follows: TGTGCCAGCAGACTCCCGGGACAGGGGGCGTTTGAGCAGTACTTC. Translating gives CASRLPGQGAFEQYF.